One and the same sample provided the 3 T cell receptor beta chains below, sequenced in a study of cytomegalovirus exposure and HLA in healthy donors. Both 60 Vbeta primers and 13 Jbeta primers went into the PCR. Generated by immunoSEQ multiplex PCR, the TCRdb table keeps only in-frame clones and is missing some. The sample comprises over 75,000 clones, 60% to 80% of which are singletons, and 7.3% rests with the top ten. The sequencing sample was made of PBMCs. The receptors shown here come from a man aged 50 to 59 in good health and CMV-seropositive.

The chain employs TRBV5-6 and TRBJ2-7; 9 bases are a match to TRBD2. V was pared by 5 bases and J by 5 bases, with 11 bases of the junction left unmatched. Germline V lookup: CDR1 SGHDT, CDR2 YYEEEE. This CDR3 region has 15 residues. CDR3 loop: CASSTPGTSSNEQYF. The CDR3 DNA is TGTGCCAGCAGTACTCCCGGGACTAGCTCGAACGAGCAGTACTTC.

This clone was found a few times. CDR3 DNA sequence: TGTGCCAGTGGGGACAGGGCAACTAATGAAAAACTGTTTTTT. It encodes CASGDRATNEKLFF. The rearrangement uses TRBV19 and TRBJ1-4; 9 bases agree with TRBD1. V lost 8 bases and J lost 0; bases outside the gene matches: 1. This CDR3 is 14 amino acids long. Germline V gene data show CDR1 as LNHDA and CDR2 as SQIVND (reference sequence).

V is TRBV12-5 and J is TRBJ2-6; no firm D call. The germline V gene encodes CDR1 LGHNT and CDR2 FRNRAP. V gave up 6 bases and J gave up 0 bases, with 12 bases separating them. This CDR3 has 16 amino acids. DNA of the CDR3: TGTGCTAGTGGCTCTTACCGGTTCTCTGGGGCCAACGTCCTGACTTTC. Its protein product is CASGSYRFSGANVLTF.